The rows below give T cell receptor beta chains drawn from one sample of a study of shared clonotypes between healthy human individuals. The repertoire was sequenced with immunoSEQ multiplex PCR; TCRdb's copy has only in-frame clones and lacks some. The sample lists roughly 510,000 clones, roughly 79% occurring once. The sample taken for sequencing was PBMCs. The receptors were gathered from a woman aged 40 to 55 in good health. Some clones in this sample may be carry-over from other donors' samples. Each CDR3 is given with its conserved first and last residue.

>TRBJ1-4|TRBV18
CASSARTPDSPNEKLFF
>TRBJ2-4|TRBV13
CASCQGNAKNIQYF
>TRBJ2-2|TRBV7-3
CASSLMPGNTGELFF
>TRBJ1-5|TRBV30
CAWSPGRLGRRGRLREPQHF
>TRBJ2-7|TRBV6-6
CASSYLSGASYEQYF
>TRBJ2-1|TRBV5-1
CASSLEQPGNEQFF
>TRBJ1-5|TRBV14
CASSQLPGQGNQPQHF
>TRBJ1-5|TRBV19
CASSPQQGNQPQHF
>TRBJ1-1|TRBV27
CASRQGAGTEAFF
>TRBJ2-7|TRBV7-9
CASSSWTGGEQYF
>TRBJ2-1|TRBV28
CASSLGGILNEQFF
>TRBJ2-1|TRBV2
CASSVPPGTSKNEQFF
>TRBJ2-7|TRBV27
CASSSGLGRYEQYF
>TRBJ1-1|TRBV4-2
CASSQLEGGWTEAFF
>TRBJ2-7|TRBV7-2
CASSKTRNPATTYEQYF
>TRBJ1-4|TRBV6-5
CASSYGQGSVEKLFF
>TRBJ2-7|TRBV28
CASSSIQGPNEQYF
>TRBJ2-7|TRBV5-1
CASSLGLAGNYEQYF
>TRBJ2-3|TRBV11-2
CASRSPLAGETDTQYF
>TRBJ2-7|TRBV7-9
CASSRERPYEQYF
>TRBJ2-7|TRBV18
CASSPRDRYEQYF
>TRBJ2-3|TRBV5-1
CASSLGAVLSDTQYF
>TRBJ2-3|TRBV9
CASGGIVGQRVTQYF
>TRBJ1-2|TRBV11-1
CASSSLRGGYGYTF